This TCR beta chain was obtained from a study of early T cells in non-severe SARS-CoV-2 infection. Looking at the study overall: Investigators sequenced bulk RNA drawn from unsorted whole blood, and chains remained unpaired.

As for this clonotype: What it recognizes is unknown.

The CDR3 is made up of 16 amino acids. The trim removed 2 bases at V and 1 base at J, leaving 6 bases unmatched. Germline CDR1 and CDR2: SGHRS and YFSETQ. TCRdb called the 5' RACE reads again in MiXCR, with one record for every CDR3 protein. This sample yields 30,000 to 45,000 distinct CDR3 sequences, of which approximately 10% are seen a single time; about 12% belongs to the top ten. Broader study findings: A preference for anti-spike CD8 responses marked VDJdb matching, which missed private and CD4 specificities.

V gene TRBV5-1 combines with J gene TRBJ2-3; 8 bases map to TRBD2. The receptor was derived from an adult who was a healthcare worker with PCR-confirmed SARS-CoV-2 infection or an uninfected control (not recorded which). The sample taken for sequencing was whole blood. Written as DNA, the CDR3 is TGCGCCAGCAGCTTAGTGAGTAGCGGGGGCACAGATACGCAGTATTTT. It codes for CASSLVSSGGTDTQYF.